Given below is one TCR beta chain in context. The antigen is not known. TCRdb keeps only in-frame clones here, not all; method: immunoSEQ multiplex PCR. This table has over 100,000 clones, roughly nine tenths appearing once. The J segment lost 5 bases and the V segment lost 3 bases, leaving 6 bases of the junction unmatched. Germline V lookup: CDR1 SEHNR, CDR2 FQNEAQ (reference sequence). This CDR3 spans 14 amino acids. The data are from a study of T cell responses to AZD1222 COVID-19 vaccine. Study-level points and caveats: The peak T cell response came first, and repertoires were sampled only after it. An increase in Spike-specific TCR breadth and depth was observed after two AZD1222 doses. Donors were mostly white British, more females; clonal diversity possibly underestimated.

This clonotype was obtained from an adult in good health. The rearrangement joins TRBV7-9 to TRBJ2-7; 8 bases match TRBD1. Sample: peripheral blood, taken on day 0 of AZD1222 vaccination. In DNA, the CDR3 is TGTGCCAGCAGCTTTGGACAGGGTCGAGACGAGCAGTACTTC. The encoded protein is CASSFGQGRDEQYF.